A selection of T cell receptor beta chains follows, all from one sample in a study of monozygotic twins with inflammatory bowel disease. Reanalyzing the 5' RACE reads, TCRdb keeps one entry per CDR3 protein, without DNA. The listing records roughly 120,000 distinct CDR3 sequences. The material sequenced was blood. The origin of the receptors is a human donor with ulcerative colitis or Crohn's disease, or a healthy co-twin of an affected twin (not recorded which). Each CDR3 is given with its conserved first and last residue. Each record gives: V gene, J gene, CDR3 protein.

TRBV20-1	TRBJ2-7	CSARGVSSGRAVNSYEQYF
TRBV7-9	TRBJ1-2	CASSLADRTNYGYTF
TRBV5-1	TRBJ2-5	CASSSRQGGKTQYF
TRBV20-1	TRBJ2-1	CSAQTSWGNEQFF
TRBV7-8	TRBJ2-1	CASSATSGSYNEQFF
TRBV29-1	TRBJ2-3	CSVARGRDTQYF
TRBV5-1	TRBJ2-1	CASSATGDSYNEQFF
TRBV10-3	TRBJ1-1	CAISTDRAGTEAFF
TRBV4-2	TRBJ1-2	CASSQEVGRTGGYTF
TRBV3-1	TRBJ2-1	CATGLAAYNEQFF
TRBV20-1	TRBJ1-6	CSATDGADSPLHF
TRBV12-3/TRBV12-4	TRBJ2-3	CASSLAGGATDTQYF
TRBV12-3/TRBV12-4	TRBJ2-7	CASSLALATYEQYF
TRBV7-9	TRBJ2-3	CASSLGLAGNRDTQYF
TRBV5-8	TRBJ2-5	CASSLFGEETQYF
TRBV5-1	TRBJ2-1	CASSLEARSSYNEQFF
TRBV7-3	TRBJ1-1	CASSLIGQGDEAFF
TRBV7-3	TRBJ1-5	CASTWDRNSNQPQHF
TRBV11-2	TRBJ2-3	CASSVSPLRGSEDTQYF
TRBV20-1	TRBJ2-7	CSASLDRGQQYF
TRBV19	TRBJ2-3	CASSIRGPPDTQYF
TRBV5-6	TRBJ2-3	CASSLVTGTYTDTQYF
TRBV5-1	TRBJ1-1	CASSLFGGTEAFF
TRBV7-6	TRBJ2-7	CASSPGAGVGFYEQYF
TRBV7-3	TRBJ2-2	CASSPAAGTGELFF
TRBV9	TRBJ1-1	CASSSSGLFNTEAFF
TRBV14	TRBJ2-5	CASSHVETQYF
TRBV12-3/TRBV12-4	TRBJ1-2	CASSGWEGYGYTF
TRBV7-2	TRBJ2-7	CASSLDWDRGSYEQYF
TRBV12-3/TRBV12-4	TRBJ2-3	CASSPRGLRGGADTQYF
TRBV3-1	TRBJ1-6	CASSPAGHNSPLHF
TRBV4-3	TRBJ1-6	CASSQEDGGGALYNSPLHF
TRBV15	TRBJ2-1	CATSRDLSASGFGNEQFF
TRBV9	TRBJ1-2	CASSAYRTVGYGYTF
TRBV15	TRBJ2-5	CATSAGGDQETQYF
TRBV7-2	TRBJ2-1	CASSSGQVPGGHNEQFF
TRBV4-3	TRBJ2-1	CASSRSSGRSYNEQFF
TRBV9	TRBJ2-7	CASSVESGGYYEQYF
TRBV15	TRBJ2-2	CATRLAGDRTGELFF
TRBV7-3	TRBJ1-3	CASSVTGTSGNTIYF
TRBV28	TRBJ1-5	CASSSLKPQHF
TRBV4-2	TRBJ2-5	CASSQDGDPRETQYF
TRBV7-6	TRBJ1-2	CASPGGGDDYGYTF
TRBV27	TRBJ2-7	CASSPQRERSHEQYF
TRBV15	TRBJ2-1	CATSRDRRNEQFF
TRBV7-2	TRBJ2-6	CASTAYPSGANVLTF
TRBV7-2	TRBJ2-2	CASSPWGSPAGELFF
TRBV24-1	TRBJ2-3	CATSEWGSDTQYF
TRBV18	TRBJ1-4	CASSPHVLTSGEKLFF
TRBV28	TRBJ1-1	CAGSGGGYLSEAFF
TRBV20-1	TRBJ2-1	CSARTGGYNEQFF
TRBV5-1	TRBJ2-5	CASSLDIQETQYF
TRBV12-3/TRBV12-4	TRBJ1-2	CASSSRGLWYGYTF
TRBV24-1	TRBJ2-7	CATSEAGTGGLYEQYF
TRBV20-1	TRBJ2-3	CSAPTSGGRDTQYF